This T cell receptor (beta chain) was documented in a study of T cells in tumors after PD-1 blockade. Across the whole study: Prior checkpoint blockade, systemic immunosuppressant use, or anti-cancer therapy within 4 weeks excluded patients. A subset received ongoing vismodegib 150 mg daily alongside anti-PD-1 therapy. Broader study findings: Blood contained about 45% of the tumor's TCR clonotypes.

Of note for this clone: The antigen is unknown.

This CDR3 has 14 residues. Germline CDR1 reads SEHNR; CDR2 reads FQNEAQ (reference sequence). V gave up 2 bases and J gave up 2 bases, with 9 bases separating them. Only in-frame clones appear in the TCRdb table, and some are missing; sequencing was by immunoSEQ multiplex PCR. Counted here are around 60,000 clones, 80% occurring once; the ten biggest clones make up 13%. The chain uses TRBV7-9 and TRBJ2-5; D is unclear. Source: PBMCs, taken before anti-PD-1 treatment. The receptor's source is a human donor with basal cell carcinoma. CDR3 region: CASSLNRNQETQYF. In nucleotides, the CDR3 is TGTGCCAGCAGCTTAAATCGCAATCAAGAGACCCAGTACTTC.